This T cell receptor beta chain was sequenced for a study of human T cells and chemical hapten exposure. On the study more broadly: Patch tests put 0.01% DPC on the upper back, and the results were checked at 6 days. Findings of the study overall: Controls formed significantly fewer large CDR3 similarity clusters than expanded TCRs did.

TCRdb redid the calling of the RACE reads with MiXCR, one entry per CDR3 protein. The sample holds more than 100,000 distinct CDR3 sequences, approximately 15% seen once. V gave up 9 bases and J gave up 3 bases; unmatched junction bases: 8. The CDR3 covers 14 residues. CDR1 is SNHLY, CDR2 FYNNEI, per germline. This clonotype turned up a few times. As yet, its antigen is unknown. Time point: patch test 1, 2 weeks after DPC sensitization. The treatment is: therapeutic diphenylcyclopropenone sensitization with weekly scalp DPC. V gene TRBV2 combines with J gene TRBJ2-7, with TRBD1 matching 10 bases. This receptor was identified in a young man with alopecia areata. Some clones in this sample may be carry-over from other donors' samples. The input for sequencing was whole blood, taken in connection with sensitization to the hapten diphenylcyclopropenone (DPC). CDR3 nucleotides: TGTGCCAGTGAAAATCGGGACAGGGGCTACGAGCAGTACTTC. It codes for CASENRDRGYEQYF.